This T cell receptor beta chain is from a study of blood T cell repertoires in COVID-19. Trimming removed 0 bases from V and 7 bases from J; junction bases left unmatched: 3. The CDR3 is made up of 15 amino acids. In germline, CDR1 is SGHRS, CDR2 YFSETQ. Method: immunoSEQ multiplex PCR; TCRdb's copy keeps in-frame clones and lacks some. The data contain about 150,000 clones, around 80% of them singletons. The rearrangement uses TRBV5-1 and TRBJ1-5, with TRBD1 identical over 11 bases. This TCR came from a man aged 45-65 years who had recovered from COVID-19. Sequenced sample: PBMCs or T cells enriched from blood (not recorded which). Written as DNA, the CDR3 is TGCGCCAGCAGCTTGGACGGGACAGGGGGACAGCCCCAGCATTTT. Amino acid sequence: CASSLDGTGGQPQHF.